The sequence of this TCR beta chain was determined in a study of blood T cell repertoires in COVID-19. Germline values: CDR1 SEHNR, CDR2 FQNEAQ (reference sequence). Deletions cut 3 bases from V and 5 bases from J, with 15 bases between. This CDR3 has 15 residues. Authors' analysis steps: Scientists estimated how many nucleated cells there were by amplifying reference gene primers. Assay: immunoSEQ multiplex PCR; the TCRdb copy retains only in-frame clones and omits some. V and J calls and clone size are copied from that table; D and trimming were computed from the DNA. The table has about 200,000 clones, 70% to 90% seen once.

The sequence was obtained from a human donor with active or convalescent COVID-19. The donor label of this sample is uncertain. The chain joins TRBV7-9 to TRBJ2-3; D gene unclear. The specimen was peripheral blood. The CDR3 reads CASSFPRPGKDTQYF. The CDR3 coding sequence is TGTGCCAGCAGCTTTCCGCGGCCCGGAAAAGATACGCAGTATTTT.